One and the same sample provided the 10 T cell receptor beta chains below, sequenced in a study of CD8+CD57+ T cells in acquired aplastic anemia. Sequencing involved patients with CD8+CD57+ cell expansion previously shown by flow cytometry. Template material for TCR beta VDJ and CDR3 profiling consisted of genomic DNA. TCRdb reprocessed the reads with MiXCR, giving one entry per CDR3 protein. The table has about 150,000 distinct CDR3 sequences, 52% seen once. Material: sorted CD4+, CD8+, or CD8+CD57+ T cells (not recorded which) from PBMCs. The receptors stem from a human donor with aplastic anemia.

This clonotype showed up just a few times. The genes are TRBV10-2 and TRBJ1-3; no reliable D call. Trimming took off 4 bases at V and 9 bases at J, with 13 bases between the two ends. The germline V gene has CDR1 WSHSY and CDR2 SAAADI. This CDR3 spans 13 amino acids. Here the CDR3 reads CASSVGLISTIYF. Written as DNA, the CDR3 is TGCGCCAGCAGTGTAGGGCTAATTAGCACCATATATTTT.

The gene calls are TRBV19 and TRBJ1-1; D is ambiguous. The CDR3 spans 15 residues. The germline V and J ends were trimmed by 0 bases and 1 base, with 9 bases remaining between them. Germline CDR1 reads LNHDA; CDR2 reads SQIVND (reference sequence). This chain's CDR3 is CASSIEGRPNTEAFF. The CDR3 DNA is TGTGCCAGTAGTATAGAAGGGCGGCCGAACACTGAAGCTTTCTTT.

The sample holds one count of this clonotype. CDR3 nucleotide sequence: TGTGCCAGCAGCCGTCAGGGGACTAGCGGGGGGTTGAATGAGCAGTTCTTC. Translated, it gives CASSRQGTSGGLNEQFF. The V and J genes are TRBV11-2 and TRBJ2-1; the match to TRBD2 covers 15 bases. V was clipped by 5 bases and J by 7 bases; unmatched bases: 9. Germline V gene sequence: CDR1 SGHAT, CDR2 FQNNGV. The CDR3 consists of 17 residues.

Ten or more counts support this clonotype. V usage is TRBV5-1 and J usage is TRBJ1-4; D not resolved. Germline values: CDR1 SGHRS, CDR2 YFSETQ. CDR3 length: 13 residues. V lost 3 bases, J lost 7 bases, and 10 bases lay in between. CDR3 coding DNA: TGCGCCAGCAGCTCCGCGAGCGTTGAAAAACTGTTTTTT. It yields the protein CASSSASVEKLFF. Based on the CDR3 plus reference TRBV5-1 and TRBJ1-4, the full variable domain is KAGVTQTPRYLIKTRGQQVTLSCSPISGHRSVSWYQQTPGQGLQFLFEYFSETQRNKGNFPGRFSGRQFSNSRSEMNVSTLELGDSALYLCASSSASVEKLFFGSGTQLSVL.

Points on this clonotype: The missing conserved phenylalanine or tryptophan at the end of this CDR3 makes a read error likely. The V gene is TRBV7-2, the J gene TRBJ1-1; D not certain. The length of the CDR3 is 14 residues. V was clipped by 5 bases and J by 8 bases, with 18 bases between them. The V gene's germline CDR1 is SGHTA and CDR2 FQGNSA. CDR3 amino acids: CASSPTRGPPEAFL. DNA for the CDR3: TGTGCCAGCAGCCCCACTCGGGGTCCGCCCGAAGCTTTCCTT.

This clonotype was picked up many times. CDR3 nucleotide sequence: TGTGCCAGCAGCAGGACAGGTGACTCGATTAACTATGGCTACACCTTC. Protein: CASSRTGDSINYGYTF. The V call is TRBV6-1, the J call TRBJ1-2, with TRBD1 matching 7 bases. The CDR3 length is 16 residues. Germline assignment: CDR1 MNHNS and CDR2 SASEGT. Losses at the gene ends were 6 bases for V and 1 base for J; bases not matched to a gene: 11.

The chain combines TRBV29-1 with TRBJ2-7; 7 positions agree with TRBD2. The CDR3 runs to 13 residues. J was trimmed by 7 bases and V by 4 bases; bases with no gene match: 10. Germline V gene sequence: CDR1 SQVTM, CDR2 ANQGSEA. CDR3 DNA: TGCAGCGTTGTAAGCGGGGACCAGAGGGAGCAGTACTTC. Translation gives CSVVSGDQREQYF.

This clonotype was detected once. The chain recombines TRBV2 with TRBJ1-1; D remains unclear. This CDR3 region has 14 residues. Per the germline V gene, CDR1 is SNHLY and CDR2 is FYNNEI. V was clipped by 3 bases and J by 0 bases, with 8 bases between them. The CDR3 sequence is CASSEGKMNTEAFF. DNA for the CDR3: TGTGCCAGCAGTGAGGGTAAGATGAACACTGAAGCTTTCTTT.

This clonotype was counted at least ten times. The chain has TRBV12-3 or TRBV12-4 and TRBJ2-2; D gene unclear. This CDR3 region has 19 residues. V was trimmed by 5 bases and J by 0 bases, leaving 22 bases between them. CDR3 in DNA: TGTGCCAGCAGTCCCCCTAACGCTCTGGACCACCCGAACACCGGGGAGCTGTTTTTT. Translated: CASSPPNALDHPNTGELFF.

This clonotype was recorded many times. The CDR3 DNA sequence: TGTGCCAGCAGCGTAGGCGGACAGCCCCAAGAGACCCAGTACTTC. Its protein is CASSVGGQPQETQYF. V gene TRBV9 combines with J gene TRBJ2-5; D is possibly TRBD1 (6 bases). V dropped 0 bases and J dropped 1 base, with 10 bases sitting between them. The CDR3 is 15 amino acids. Looked up from germline, CDR1 is SGDLS and CDR2 is YYNGEE.